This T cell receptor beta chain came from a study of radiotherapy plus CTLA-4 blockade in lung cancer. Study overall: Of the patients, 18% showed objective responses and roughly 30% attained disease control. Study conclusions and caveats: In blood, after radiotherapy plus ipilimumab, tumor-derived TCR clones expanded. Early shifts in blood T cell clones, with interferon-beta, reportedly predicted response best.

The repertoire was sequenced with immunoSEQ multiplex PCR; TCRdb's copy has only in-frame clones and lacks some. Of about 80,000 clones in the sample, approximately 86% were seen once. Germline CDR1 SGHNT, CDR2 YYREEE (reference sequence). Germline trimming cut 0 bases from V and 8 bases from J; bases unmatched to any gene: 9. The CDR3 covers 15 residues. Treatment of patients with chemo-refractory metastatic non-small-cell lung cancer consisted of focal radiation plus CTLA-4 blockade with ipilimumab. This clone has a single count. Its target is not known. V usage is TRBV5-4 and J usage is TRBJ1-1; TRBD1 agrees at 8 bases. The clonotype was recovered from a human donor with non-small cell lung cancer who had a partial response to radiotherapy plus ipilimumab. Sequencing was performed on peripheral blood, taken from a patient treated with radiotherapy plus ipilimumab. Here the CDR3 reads CASSLEAGGAGEAFF. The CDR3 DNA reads TGTGCCAGCAGCTTGGAGGCAGGGGGCGCGGGCGAAGCTTTCTTT.